This record covers a single TCR beta chain. Its matching antigen is unknown. Trimming took 6 bases from V and 8 from J; bases not matched to a gene: 5. Per germline, CDR1 DFQATT and CDR2 SNEGSKA (reference sequence). CDR3 length equals 11 residues. The repertoire was sequenced with immunoSEQ multiplex PCR; TCRdb's copy has only in-frame clones and lacks some. The data hold some 130,000 clones, with roughly nine tenths observed a single time. The entry originates in a study of T cell responses to AZD1222 COVID-19 vaccine. Whole-study results and caveats: Spike-wide coverage was observed for vaccine-associated CD4 TCRs, with dominant responses at 160-218 and 743-854. It was only 6 or 7 AZD1222 recipients who were seropositive at baseline.

Specimen: peripheral blood, collected 28 days after the second AZD1222 dose. This chain joins TRBV20-1 and TRBJ1-2; 8 bases are a match to TRBD1. This receptor was taken from an adult who received the AZD1222 COVID-19 vaccine. The CDR3 nucleotides read TGCAGTGCCGTCGACAGGGGCGGCTACACCTTC. This sequence encodes CSAVDRGGYTF.